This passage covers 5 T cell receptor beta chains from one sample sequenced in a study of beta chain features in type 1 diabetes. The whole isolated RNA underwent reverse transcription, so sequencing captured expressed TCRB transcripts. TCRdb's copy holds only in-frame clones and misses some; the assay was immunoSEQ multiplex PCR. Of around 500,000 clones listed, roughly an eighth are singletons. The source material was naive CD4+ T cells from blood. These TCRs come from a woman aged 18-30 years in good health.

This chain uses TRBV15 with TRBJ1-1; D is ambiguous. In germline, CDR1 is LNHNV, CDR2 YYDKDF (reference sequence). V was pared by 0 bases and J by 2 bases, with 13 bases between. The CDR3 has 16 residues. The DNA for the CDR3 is TGTGCCACCAGCAGAGATAGAGGGAGGCGCAACACTGAAGCTTTCTTT. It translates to CATSRDRGRRNTEAFF.

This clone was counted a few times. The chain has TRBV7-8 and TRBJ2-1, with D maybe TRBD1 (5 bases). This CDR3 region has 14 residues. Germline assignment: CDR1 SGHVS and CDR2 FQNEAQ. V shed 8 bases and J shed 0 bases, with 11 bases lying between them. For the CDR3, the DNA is TGTGCCAGCTTGGGGCAGAGCTCCTACAATGAGCAGTTCTTC. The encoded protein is CASLGQSSYNEQFF.

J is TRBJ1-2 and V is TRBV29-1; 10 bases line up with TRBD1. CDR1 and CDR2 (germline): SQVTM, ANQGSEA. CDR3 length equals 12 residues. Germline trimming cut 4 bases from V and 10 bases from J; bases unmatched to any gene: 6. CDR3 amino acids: CSVGQGQGFYTF. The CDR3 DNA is TGCAGCGTTGGTCAGGGACAGGGGTTCTACACCTTC.

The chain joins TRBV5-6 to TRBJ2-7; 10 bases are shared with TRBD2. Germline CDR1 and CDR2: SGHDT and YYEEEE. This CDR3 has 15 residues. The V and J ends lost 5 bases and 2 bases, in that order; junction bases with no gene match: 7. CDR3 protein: CASSRGLAETYEQYF. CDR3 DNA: TGTGCCAGCAGTAGAGGACTAGCGGAGACCTACGAGCAGTACTTC.

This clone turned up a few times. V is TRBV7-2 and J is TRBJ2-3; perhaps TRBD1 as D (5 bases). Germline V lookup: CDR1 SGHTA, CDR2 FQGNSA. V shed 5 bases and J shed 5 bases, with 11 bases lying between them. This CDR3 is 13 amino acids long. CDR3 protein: CASSPQGLDTQYF. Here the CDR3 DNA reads TGTGCCAGCAGCCCGCAGGGCTTAGATACGCAGTATTTT.